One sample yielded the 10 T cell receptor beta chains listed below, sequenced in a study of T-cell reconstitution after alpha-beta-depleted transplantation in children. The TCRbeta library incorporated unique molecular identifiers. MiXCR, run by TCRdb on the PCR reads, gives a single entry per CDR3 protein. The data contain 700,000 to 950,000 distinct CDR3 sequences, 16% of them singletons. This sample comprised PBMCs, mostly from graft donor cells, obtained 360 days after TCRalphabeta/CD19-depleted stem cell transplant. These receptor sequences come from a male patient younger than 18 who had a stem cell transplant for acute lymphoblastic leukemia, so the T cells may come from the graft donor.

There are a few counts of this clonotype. The CDR3 DNA is TGTGCCAGCAGGCGGACAGGGACGAACACCGGGGAGCTGTTTTTT. It specifies CASRRTGTNTGELFF. The chain combines TRBV7-9 with TRBJ2-2, with 8 bases fitting TRBD1. This CDR3 has 15 amino acids. Trimming removed 6 bases from V and 0 bases from J; junction bases left unmatched: 3. Germline CDR1 SEHNR, CDR2 FQNEAQ (reference sequence).

CDR3 in DNA: TGTGCCAGCTGTATAGCCCAGGGTGGCTACACCTTC. Translation: CASCIAQGGYTF. This chain connects TRBV28 to TRBJ1-2; TRBD1 is a possible D gene (5 bases). V was shortened by 8 bases and J by 7 bases, with 14 bases between the two germline ends. The CDR3 spans 12 residues. CDR1 and CDR2 from the germline V gene are MDHEN and SYDVKM.

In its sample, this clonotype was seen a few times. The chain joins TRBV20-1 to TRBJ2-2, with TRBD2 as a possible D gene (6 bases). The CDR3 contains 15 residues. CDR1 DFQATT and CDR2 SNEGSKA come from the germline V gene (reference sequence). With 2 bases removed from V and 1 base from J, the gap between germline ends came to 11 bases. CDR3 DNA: TGCAGTGCTAGACAGGACGGGAGGAACACCGGGGAGCTGTTTTTT. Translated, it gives CSARQDGRNTGELFF.

The DNA of the CDR3 is TGTGCCAGCAGGAGCGGACTTACTAACACTGAAGCTTTCTTT. It yields the protein CASRSGLTNTEAFF. The chain is built from TRBV12-3 or TRBV12-4 and TRBJ1-1; D gene ambiguous. V shed 6 bases and J shed 2 bases, with 13 bases lying between them. The length of the CDR3 is 14 residues.

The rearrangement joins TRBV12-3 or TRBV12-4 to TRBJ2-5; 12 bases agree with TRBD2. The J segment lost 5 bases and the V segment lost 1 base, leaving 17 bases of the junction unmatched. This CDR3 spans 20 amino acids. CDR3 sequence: CASSLVATSGSIVPRETQYF. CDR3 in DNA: TGTGCCAGCAGTTTAGTAGCGACTAGCGGGAGTATAGTGCCCCGGGAGACCCAGTACTTC.

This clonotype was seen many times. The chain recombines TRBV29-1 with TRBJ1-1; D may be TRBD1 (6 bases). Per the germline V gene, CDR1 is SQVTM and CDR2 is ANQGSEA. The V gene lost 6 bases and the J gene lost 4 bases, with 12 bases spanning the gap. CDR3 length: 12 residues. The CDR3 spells CSVATGSTEAFF. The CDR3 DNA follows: TGCAGCGTCGCCACAGGGAGCACTGAAGCTTTCTTT.

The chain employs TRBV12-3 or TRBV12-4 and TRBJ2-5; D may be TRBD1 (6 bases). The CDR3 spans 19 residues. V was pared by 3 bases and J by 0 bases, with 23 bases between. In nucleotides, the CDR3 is TGTGCCAGCAGTTTTGGATCTCTGTACGGCACAGGGAACCAAGAGACCCAGTACTTC. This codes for CASSFGSLYGTGNQETQYF.

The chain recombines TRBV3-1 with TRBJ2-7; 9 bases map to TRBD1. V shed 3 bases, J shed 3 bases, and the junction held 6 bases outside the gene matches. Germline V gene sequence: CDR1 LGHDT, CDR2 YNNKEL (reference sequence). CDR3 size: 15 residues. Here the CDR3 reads CASSHRTGVIYEQYF. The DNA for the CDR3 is TGTGCCAGCAGCCATCGGACAGGGGTCATCTACGAGCAGTACTTC.

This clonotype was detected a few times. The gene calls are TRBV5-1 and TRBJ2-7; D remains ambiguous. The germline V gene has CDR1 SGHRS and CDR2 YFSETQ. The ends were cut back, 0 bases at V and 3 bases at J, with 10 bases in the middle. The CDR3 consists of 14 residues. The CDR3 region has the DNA TGCGCCAGCAGCTTGGTGCAGGACCACTACGAGCAGTACTTC. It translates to CASSLVQDHYEQYF.

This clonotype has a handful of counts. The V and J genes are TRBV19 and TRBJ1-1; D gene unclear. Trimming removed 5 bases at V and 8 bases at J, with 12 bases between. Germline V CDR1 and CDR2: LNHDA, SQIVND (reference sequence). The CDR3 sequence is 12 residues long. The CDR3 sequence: CASSLGLREAFF. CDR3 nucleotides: TGTGCCAGTAGTCTTGGTCTGCGCGAAGCTTTCTTT.